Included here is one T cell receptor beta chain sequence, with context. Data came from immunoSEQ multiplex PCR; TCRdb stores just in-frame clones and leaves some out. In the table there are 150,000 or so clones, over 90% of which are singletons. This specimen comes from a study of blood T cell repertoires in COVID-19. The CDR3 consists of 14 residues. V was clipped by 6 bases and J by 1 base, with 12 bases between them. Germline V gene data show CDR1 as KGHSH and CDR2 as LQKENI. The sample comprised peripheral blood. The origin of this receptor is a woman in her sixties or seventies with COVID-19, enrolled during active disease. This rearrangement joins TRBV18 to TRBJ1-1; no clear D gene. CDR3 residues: CASSPSHTNTEAFF. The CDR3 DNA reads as TGTGCCAGCTCCCCATCCCACACGAACACTGAAGCTTTCTTT.